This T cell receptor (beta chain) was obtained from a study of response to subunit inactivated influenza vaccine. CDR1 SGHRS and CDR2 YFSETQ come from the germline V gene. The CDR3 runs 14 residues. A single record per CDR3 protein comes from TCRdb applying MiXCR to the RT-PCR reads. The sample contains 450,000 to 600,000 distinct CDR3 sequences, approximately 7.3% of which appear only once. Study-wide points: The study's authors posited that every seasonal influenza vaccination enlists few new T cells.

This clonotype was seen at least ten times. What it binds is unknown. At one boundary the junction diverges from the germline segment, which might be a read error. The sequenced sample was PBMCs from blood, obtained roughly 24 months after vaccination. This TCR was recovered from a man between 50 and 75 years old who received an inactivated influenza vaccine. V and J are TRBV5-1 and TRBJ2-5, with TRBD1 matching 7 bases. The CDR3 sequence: CASSLGTAQETQYF. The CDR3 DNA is TGTGCCAGCAGCCTCGGGACAGCACAGGAGACCCAGTACTTC.